The 21 T cell receptor beta chains in this list originate from one sample, sequenced in a study of radiation and T cells in renal cell carcinoma. Specified time point: baseline pretreatment blood. The treatment denotes: 15 Gy SBRT to primary tumor, nephrectomy 4 weeks later. Generated by immunoSEQ multiplex PCR, the TCRdb table keeps only in-frame clones and is missing some. The sample holds about 91,000 clones, 70% to 85% seen once. This specimen was blood, taken from a patient whose treatment included radiotherapy and nephrectomy. These receptor sequences come from a man in his 60s with renal cell carcinoma.

In nucleotides, the CDR3 is TGCGCCAGCAGCTTGGGAGGAGGCAGAGGGGACAGAGATTTTGGGACCCAGTACTTC. Protein: CASSLGGGRGDRDFGTQYF. The V and J genes are TRBV5-1 and TRBJ2-5; the match to TRBD1 covers 7 bases. Germline V gene data show CDR1 as SGHRS and CDR2 as YFSETQ. The CDR3 covers 19 residues. With V trimmed by 0 bases and J by 7 bases, 21 bases remained unmatched.

V gene TRBV10-2 combines with J gene TRBJ2-5; 8 positions match TRBD2. The CDR3 extends over 14 amino acids. Trimming took 2 bases from V and 1 from J; bases not matched to a gene: 0. CDR1 is WSHSY, CDR2 SAAADI, per germline. CDR3 loop: CASSETSGQETQYF. The CDR3 bases are TGCGCCAGCAGTGAGACTAGCGGCCAAGAGACCCAGTACTTC.

The chain is built from TRBV19 and TRBJ2-1; 16 bases are a match to TRBD2. After removal of 5 bases from V and 7 bases from J, the junction contained 2 bases not matched to a gene. The CDR3 sequence is 15 residues long. Germline assignment: CDR1 LNHDA and CDR2 SQIVND (reference sequence). CDR3 sequence: CASSEGLAGGNEQFF. The CDR3 nucleotides read TGTGCCAGTAGTGAGGGACTAGCGGGAGGGAATGAGCAGTTCTTC. Using reference TRBV19 and TRBJ2-1 for the parts outside the CDR3, the full variable domain is DGGITQSPKYLFRKEGQNVTLSCEQNLNHDAMYWYRQDPGQGLRLIYYSQIVNDFQKGDIAEGYSVSREKKESFPLTVTSAQKNPTAFYLCASSEGLAGGNEQFFGPGTRLTVL.

The V gene is TRBV29-1, the J gene TRBJ2-7; a weak D match, TRBD2 (6 bases). This CDR3 has 17 residues. V was trimmed by 1 base and J by 2 bases, leaving 21 bases between them. Looked up from germline, CDR1 is SQVTM and CDR2 is ANQGSEA. As DNA, the CDR3 is TGCAGCGTTGAAGCTCATGGTGGCGGGACGGCTACCTACGAGCAGTACTTC. This translates into CSVEAHGGGTATYEQYF.

This sequence joins TRBV29-1 and TRBJ2-7; D ambiguous. CDR1 and CDR2 from the germline V gene are SQVTM and ANQGSEA. V dropped 4 bases and J dropped 2 bases, with 18 bases sitting between them. This CDR3 region has 15 residues. The CDR3 spells CSVGVGPPPAYEQYF. For the CDR3, the DNA is TGCAGCGTTGGGGTCGGGCCACCACCCGCCTACGAGCAGTACTTC.

The chain is built from TRBV5-1 and TRBJ2-3; TRBD2 matches 13 bases. The CDR3 runs 17 residues. Trimming removed 5 bases from V and 3 bases from J; junction bases left unmatched: 9. Germline V lookup: CDR1 SGHRS, CDR2 YFSETQ. The CDR3 DNA follows: TGCGCCAGCAGTTATGTCGGACTAGCGGGAGTGACAGATACGCAGTATTTT. Translation gives CASSYVGLAGVTDTQYF.

The chain uses TRBV5-1 and TRBJ2-7; D ambiguous. The CDR3 has 13 residues. Trimming stripped 1 base from V and 5 bases from J, with 10 bases between. Germline V gene data show CDR1 as SGHRS and CDR2 as YFSETQ. The CDR3 sequence is CASSLNSWNEQYF. The CDR3 nucleotides are TGCGCCAGCAGCTTGAATAGCTGGAACGAGCAGTACTTC.

The chain is built from TRBV7-9 and TRBJ2-1; TRBD2 aligns across 8 bases. The CDR3 totals 15 residues. V was clipped by 3 bases and J by 2 bases; unmatched bases: 3. The germline CDR1 and CDR2 sequences are SEHNR and FQNEAQ (reference sequence). As DNA, the CDR3 is TGTGCCAGCAGCTTCGCTAGCGGGCCCTACAATGAGCAGTTCTTC. Translation gives CASSFASGPYNEQFF. Full variable domain (outside the CDR3, taken from reference TRBV7-9 and TRBJ2-1): DTGVSQNPRHKITKRGQNVTFRCDPISEHNRLYWYRQTLGQGPEFLTYFQNEAQLEKSRLLSDRFSAERPKGSFSTLEIQRTEQGDSAMYLCASSFASGPYNEQFFGPGTRLTVL.

Only one count was recorded for this clone. The chain couples TRBV6-6 to TRBJ2-2; possibly TRBD1 for D (6 bases). The V end lost 4 bases, the J end lost 1 base, and 10 bases lay between the germline ends. Germline V gives CDR1 MNHNY, CDR2 SVGAGI (reference sequence). This CDR3 has 15 amino acids. Here the CDR3 DNA reads TGTGCCAGCAGTTCACGGACAGAGAACACCGGGGAGCTGTTTTTT. Translation: CASSSRTENTGELFF.

The V gene is TRBV7-2, the J gene TRBJ2-3, with no clear D. V was trimmed by 6 bases and J by 9 bases, leaving 16 bases between them. The CDR3 is 13 amino acids. Looked up from germline, CDR1 is SGHTA and CDR2 is FQGNSA. CDR3: CASRSLPRSTQYF. CDR3 coding DNA: TGTGCCAGCAGGAGTCTCCCGAGGTCCACGCAGTATTTT.

The chain carries TRBV6-4 and TRBJ1-5, with D perhaps TRBD1 (6 bases). With 0 bases removed from V and 3 bases from J, the gap between germline ends came to 12 bases. The CDR3 contains 16 residues. In germline, CDR1 is MRHNA, CDR2 SNTAGT. As DNA, the CDR3 is TGTGCCAGCAGTGACTCGAACGGGGGACACAATCAGCCCCAGCATTTT. It translates to CASSDSNGGHNQPQHF.

This clone appeared a few times. The chain links TRBV7-2 to TRBJ1-1; a weak D match, TRBD1 (6 bases). CDR3 length: 16 residues. The V gene lost 5 bases and the J gene lost 0 bases, with 16 bases spanning the gap. CDR1 is SGHTA and CDR2 is FQGNSA in the germline V gene. The CDR3 DNA follows: TGTGCCAGCAGCCCCCGACAGGACGGCATGAACACTGAAGCTTTCTTT. Translating it yields CASSPRQDGMNTEAFF.

CDR3 nucleotides: TGTGCCAGCAGCGTCTGGGACAGCCAGATTATCACTGGAAACACCATATATTTT. It specifies CASSVWDSQIITGNTIYF. The chain carries TRBV9 and TRBJ1-3, with TRBD1 matching 7 bases. The CDR3 loop spans 18 amino acids. Germline trimming cut 2 bases from V and 2 bases from J; bases unmatched to any gene: 13. The germline V gene encodes CDR1 SGDLS and CDR2 YYNGEE.

V is TRBV4-2 and J is TRBJ2-3, with D unresolved. This CDR3 spans 12 amino acids. Per the germline V gene, CDR1 is LGHNA and CDR2 is YNFKEQ. The ends were cut back, 2 bases at V and 4 bases at J, with 4 bases in the middle. The CDR3 DNA reads TGTGCCAGCAGCCAACCCGCAGATACGCAGTATTTT. Its translation is CASSQPADTQYF.

This chain joins TRBV30 and TRBJ2-6; D is undetermined. The V and J ends lost 0 bases and 3 bases respectively, with 3 bases between them. Germline V gene data show CDR1 as GTSNPN and CDR2 as SVGIG (reference sequence). The CDR3 contains 13 residues. The chain's CDR3 is CAWSVVGANVLTF. CDR3 coding DNA: TGTGCCTGGAGTGTAGTTGGGGCCAACGTCCTGACTTTC.

This clone occurred a few times. The same CDR3 can be traced to other DNA sequences in this sample. CDR3 in amino acids: CASSLSGTGANVLTF. The CDR3 DNA is TGTGCCAGCAGCCTCTCGGGAACTGGGGCCAACGTCCTGACTTTC. The chain carries TRBV7-3 and TRBJ2-6; D might be TRBD2 (5 bases). The CDR3 consists of 15 residues. CDR1 and CDR2 (germline): SGHTA, FQGTGA. Trimming removed 5 bases at V and 2 bases at J, with 10 bases between.

The chain uses TRBV10-3 and TRBJ2-5; 8 nucleotides align to TRBD2. CDR3 size: 15 residues. After removal of 4 bases from V and 3 bases from J, the junction contained 7 bases not matched to a gene. The germline V gene has CDR1 ENHRY and CDR2 SYGVKD. CDR3 in DNA: TGTGCCATCAGTGGGCAGGGAGCGGGAGAAGAGACCCAGTACTTC. The encoded protein is CAISGQGAGEETQYF.

There are a few counts of this clone. The chain links TRBV28 to TRBJ2-7; TRBD2 aligns across 7 bases. This CDR3 contains 11 residues. In germline, CDR1 is MDHEN, CDR2 SYDVKM. J gave up 3 bases and V 9 bases, and 2 bases lay outside the gene matches. As DNA, the CDR3 is TGTGCCAGTGGGACTAACTACGAGCAGTACTTC. Translation gives CASGTNYEQYF.

The V gene is TRBV29-1, the J gene TRBJ2-2, with D perhaps TRBD2 (6 bases). Between the trimmed V and J ends, which lost 6 bases and 4 bases, there was a span of 18 bases. In germline, CDR1 is SQVTM, CDR2 ANQGSEA. The CDR3 is 15 residues long. Here the CDR3 DNA reads TGCAGCGTAGTGGCGGGACGCGATATCACCGGGGAGCTGTTTTTT. Translating it yields CSVVAGRDITGELFF.

J is TRBJ2-5 and V is TRBV5-1, with D possibly TRBD1 on 5 matching bases. The CDR3 loop spans 14 amino acids. Trimming shortened V by 0 bases and J by 2 bases, and 8 bases separated the two germline ends. Germline CDR1 and CDR2: SGHRS and YFSETQ. Here the CDR3 reads CASSLESGQETQYF. DNA of the CDR3: TGCGCCAGCAGCTTGGAGTCAGGGCAAGAGACCCAGTACTTC.

V gene TRBV27 combines with J gene TRBJ2-5; D remains unclear. This CDR3 spans 13 amino acids. Germline V gene lookup returns CDR1 MNHEY and CDR2 SMNVEV (reference sequence). Trimming removed 0 bases at V and 5 bases at J, with 7 bases between. The CDR3 reads CASSLSRWETQYF. CDR3 sequence (DNA): TGTGCCAGCAGTTTATCCAGGTGGGAGACCCAGTACTTC.